The 5 T cell receptor beta chains given below trace back to one sample, sequenced in a study of blood T cell repertoires in COVID-19 (dated by TCRdb to the early 2020s). Library prep was done by the immunoSEQ multiplex PCR assay. The table was pulled from immuneACCESS by TCRdb, which kept in-frame rearrangements only. Such tables lose some clones; where checked, under half of the loss comes from unresolved V genes, and the rest has no known cause. This sample holds 330,000 or so clones; about 90% were observed only once. About 5% of the sample comes from the top ten. What was sequenced was PBMCs or T cells enriched from blood (not recorded which). The receptors come from a young man who had recovered from COVID-19.

This sequence joins TRBV28 and TRBJ1-6; D may be TRBD1 (6 bases). V was shortened by 6 bases and J by 1 base, with 13 bases between the two germline ends. CDR1 and CDR2 from the germline V gene are MDHEN and SYDVKM. The CDR3 loop spans 16 amino acids. The chain's CDR3 is CASSLGGESYNSPLHF. CDR3 nucleotide sequence: TGTGCCAGCAGCCTAGGGGGAGAGTCCTATAATTCACCCCTCCACTTT. The full variable domain, completed using reference TRBV28 and TRBJ1-6, is DVKVTQSSRYLVKRTGEKVFLECVQDMDHENMFWYRQDPGLGLRLIYFSYDVKMKEKGDIPEGYSVSREKKERFSLILESASTNQTSMYLCASSLGGESYNSPLHFGNGTRLTVT.

The rearrangement uses TRBV7-8 and TRBJ1-5; maybe TRBD1 (5 bases). CDR1 is SGHVS, CDR2 FQNEAQ, per germline. The CDR3 covers 15 residues. The V end lost 5 bases, the J end lost 4 bases, and 15 bases lay between the germline ends. DNA for the CDR3: TGTGCCAGCAGCGCGGCGTGGGGGAGGAATCAGCCCCAGCATTTT. Amino acid sequence: CASSAAWGRNQPQHF.

This sequence joins TRBV28 and TRBJ1-2; TRBD1 aligns across 11 bases. Germline trimming cut 6 bases from V and 1 base from J; bases unmatched to any gene: 4. The CDR3 loop spans 15 amino acids. Per the germline V gene, CDR1 is MDHEN and CDR2 is SYDVKM. The CDR3 sequence is CASRDRGRGNYGYTF. CDR3 in DNA: TGTGCCAGCAGGGACAGGGGGCGGGGTAACTATGGCTACACCTTC.

The chain couples TRBV12-1 to TRBJ1-2; the tabulated D call, TRBD1, remains unverified against the DNA. TRBV12-1 is a pseudogene segment. The CDR3 is 17 residues long. The CDR3 DNA reads as TGTGCCAGCAGCTTTTGTCGTAGGGGGCTGTCGAACTATGGCTACACCTTC. This encodes CASSFCRRGLSNYGYTF.

This clone appeared a single time. V and J are TRBV5-6 and TRBJ1-3; D is undetermined. Germline assignment: CDR1 SGHDT and CDR2 YYEEEE. The CDR3 sequence is 16 residues long. The germline V and J ends were trimmed by 2 bases and 0 bases, with 12 bases remaining between them. The CDR3 protein is CASSLEGLISGNTIYF. The CDR3 DNA reads as TGTGCCAGCAGCTTAGAAGGACTGATCTCTGGAAACACCATATATTTT.